This T cell receptor beta chain was found in a study of T cells expressing NK-cell markers. Study overall: Out of eight donors sequenced, seven tested HCMV-seropositive and the remaining one seronegative.

TCR beta libraries carry UMIs added by 5'RACE template switching. Following a re-call of the 5' RACE reads, TCRdb has one entry per CDR3 protein and lacks DNA. The record lists roughly 350,000 distinct CDR3 sequences, of which the ten most abundant hold around 5%. Looked up from germline, CDR1 is SQVTM and CDR2 is ANQGSEA. The length of the CDR3 is 16 residues. As to this clonotype: Its antigen is undetermined.

Study-level points and caveats: 1.0-7.0% of CD8+ T cells in roughly six donors belonged to dominant NKG2C+ clonotypes.

Input material: blood T cells: a sorted CD56 or NKG2C T cell subset, CD4+ or CD8+ T cells, or bulk PBMC T cells (not recorded which). The V gene is TRBV29-1, the J gene TRBJ2-7; TCRdb picks TRBD1, but there is no DNA to check that call. The receptor was isolated from a man aged 18-70 years in good health. The CDR3 region is CSVEANSGTGVYEQYF.